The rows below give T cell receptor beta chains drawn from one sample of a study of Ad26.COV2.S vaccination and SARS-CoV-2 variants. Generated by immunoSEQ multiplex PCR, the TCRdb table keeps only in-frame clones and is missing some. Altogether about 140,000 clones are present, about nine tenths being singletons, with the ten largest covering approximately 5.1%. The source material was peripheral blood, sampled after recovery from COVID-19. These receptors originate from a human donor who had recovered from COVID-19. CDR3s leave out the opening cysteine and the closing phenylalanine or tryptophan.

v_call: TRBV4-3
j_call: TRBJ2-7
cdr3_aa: ASSHLRGQIYEQY

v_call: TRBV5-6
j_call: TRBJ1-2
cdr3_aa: ASSSYQGTPYGYT

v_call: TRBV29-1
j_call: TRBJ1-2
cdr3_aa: SVGDSLLYGYT

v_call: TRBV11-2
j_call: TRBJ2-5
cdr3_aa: ASSLTGRSETQY

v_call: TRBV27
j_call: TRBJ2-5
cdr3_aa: ASKIAGTGDTSWETQY

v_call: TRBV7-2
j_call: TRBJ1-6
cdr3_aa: ASSDPGTGNNSPLH

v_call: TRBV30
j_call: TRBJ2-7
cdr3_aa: AWSLTYEQY

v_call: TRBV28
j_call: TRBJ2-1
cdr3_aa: ASSPRGSGEGEQF

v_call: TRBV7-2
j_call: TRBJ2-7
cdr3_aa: ASSLSRDSYEQY

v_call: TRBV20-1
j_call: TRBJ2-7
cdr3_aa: SARDNYEQY

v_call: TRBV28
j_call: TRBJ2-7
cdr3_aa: ASSVQGYEQY

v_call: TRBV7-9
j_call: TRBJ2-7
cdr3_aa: ASSLRTDYEQY

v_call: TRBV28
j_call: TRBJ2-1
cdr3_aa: ASSLSWASSSYNEQF

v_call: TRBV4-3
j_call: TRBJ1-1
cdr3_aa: ASSQDLGVGDTEAF

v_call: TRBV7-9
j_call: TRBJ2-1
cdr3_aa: ASSLGTVGSYNEQF

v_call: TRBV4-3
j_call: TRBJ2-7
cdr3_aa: ASSQETGPYEQY

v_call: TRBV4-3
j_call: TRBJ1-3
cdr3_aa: ASSPRPQGHGNTIY

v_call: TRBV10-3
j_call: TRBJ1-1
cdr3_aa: AISGDPGTEAF

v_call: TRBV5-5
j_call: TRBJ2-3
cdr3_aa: ASVGTDTQY

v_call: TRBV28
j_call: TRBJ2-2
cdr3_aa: ASSPIGTHTGELF

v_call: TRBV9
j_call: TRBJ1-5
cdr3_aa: ASSVGGALTPQH

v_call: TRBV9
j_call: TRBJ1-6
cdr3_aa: ASSAPDRGSPLH

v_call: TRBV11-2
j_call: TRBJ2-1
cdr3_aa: ASSSDRVGYNEQF

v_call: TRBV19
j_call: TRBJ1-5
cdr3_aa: ASSIWASGGNQPQH

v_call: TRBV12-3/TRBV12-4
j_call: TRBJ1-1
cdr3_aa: ASTQMNTEAF

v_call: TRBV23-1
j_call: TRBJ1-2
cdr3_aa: ASSGDVGGYT

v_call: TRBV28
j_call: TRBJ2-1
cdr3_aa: ASSLNGVDLIYNEQF

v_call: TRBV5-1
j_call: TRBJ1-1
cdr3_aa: ASSLGGRSGTEAF

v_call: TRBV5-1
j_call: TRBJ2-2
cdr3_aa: ATNRQGETGELF

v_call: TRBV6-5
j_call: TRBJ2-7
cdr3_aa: ASSYHPSSYEQY

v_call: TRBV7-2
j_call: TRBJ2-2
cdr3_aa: ASSLGGALTGELF

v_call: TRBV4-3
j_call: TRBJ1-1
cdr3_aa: ASSHRGNPQEAF

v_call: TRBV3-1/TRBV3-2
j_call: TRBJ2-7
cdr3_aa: ASSQDTATSGGSYEQY

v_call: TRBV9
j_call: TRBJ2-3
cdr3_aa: ASSGRRLDTDTQY

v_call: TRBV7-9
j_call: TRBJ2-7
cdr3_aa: ASSLFYEQY

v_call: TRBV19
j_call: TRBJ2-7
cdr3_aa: ASSITHRRYEQY

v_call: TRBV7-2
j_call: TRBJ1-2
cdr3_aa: ASSPVPENYGYT

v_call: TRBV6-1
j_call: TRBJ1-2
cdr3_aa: ASRETGQGPNYGYT

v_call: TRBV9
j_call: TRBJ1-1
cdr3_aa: ASSVDPGANTEAF

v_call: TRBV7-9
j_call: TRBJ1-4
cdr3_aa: ASSSSGGTEYEKLF

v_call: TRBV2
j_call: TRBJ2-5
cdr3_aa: ASSPRNWDTRRTRKETQY